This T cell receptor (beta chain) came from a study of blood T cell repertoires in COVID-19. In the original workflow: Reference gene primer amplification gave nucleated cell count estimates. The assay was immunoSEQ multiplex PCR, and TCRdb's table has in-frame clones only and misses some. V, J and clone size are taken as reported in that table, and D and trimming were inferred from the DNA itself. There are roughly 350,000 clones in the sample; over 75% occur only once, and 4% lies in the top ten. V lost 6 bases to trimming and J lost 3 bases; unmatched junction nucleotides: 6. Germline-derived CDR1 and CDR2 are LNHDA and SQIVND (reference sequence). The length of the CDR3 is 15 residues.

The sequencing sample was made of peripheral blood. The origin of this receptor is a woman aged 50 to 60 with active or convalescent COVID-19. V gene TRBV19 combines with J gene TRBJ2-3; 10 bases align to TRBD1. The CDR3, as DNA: TGTGCCAGTAGCTTCGGGACAGGGGCGACAGATACGCAGTATTTT. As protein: CASSFGTGATDTQYF.